This T cell receptor (beta chain) appears in the sequencing data of a study of Graves' ophthalmopathy and Graves' hyperthyroidism. Background on the study: At the time of initial diagnosis and before any treatment, peripheral blood was collected.

General study findings and limits: A majority of expanded thyroid clonotypes exceeding 0.001 frequency were likewise present in blood.

The CDR3 is 17 residues long. Looked up from germline, CDR1 is MGHDK and CDR2 is SYGVNS. The V and J ends lost 6 bases and 2 bases respectively, with 19 bases between them. This clonotype showed up just a few times. Its antigen is undetermined. Amplification targeted the TCR beta CDR3 regions, with RNA transcripts as the source material. In the first round, RT-PCR was carried out with HTBI primers, and a multiplex PCR formed the second round. TCRdb re-called the multiplex PCR reads with MiXCR, one entry per CDR3 protein. The profile shows about 740,000 distinct CDR3 sequences, roughly 40% of them singletons. Excluded: other autoimmune disease, uncontrolled infection, pregnancy or lactation. Orbital computed tomography, thyroid ultrasound, TRAb, serum thyroxine and clinical symptoms formed the basis of diagnosis.

The sequencing input was peripheral blood. V is TRBV25-1 and J is TRBJ2-2; either TRBD1 or TRBD2 may fit D (6 bases each). The receptor's source is an adult man with Graves' ophthalmopathy. CDR3 sequence (DNA): TGTGCCAGCAGCCAAGTGGAGGGCAGGGGCAACACCGGGGAGCTGTTTTTT. This sequence encodes CASSQVEGRGNTGELFF.